The following is a T cell receptor beta chain sequence with its context. CD4+ cells yielded CD45RA+ naive and CD45RA-negative memory subsets. The sample belongs to a study of shared clonotypes between healthy human individuals. Measured with immunoSEQ multiplex PCR; TCRdb has only the in-frame clones, and not every one. The data show millions of clones, 85% to 95% seen once. There are 14 residues in the CDR3. Germline-derived CDR1 and CDR2 are LGHNA and YSLEER. The germline V and J ends were trimmed by 1 base and 4 bases, with 8 bases remaining between them. The chain combines TRBV4-3 with TRBJ1-5; D call uncertain. This TCR came from a man younger than 35 in good health. Sequencing was performed on naive CD4+ T cells sorted from blood. The subset denotes: CD45RA+ positively selected. The CDR3 DNA reads TGCGCCAGCAGCCAAGCCCAGGTAAATCAGCCCCAGCATTTT. Translated: CASSQAQVNQPQHF.